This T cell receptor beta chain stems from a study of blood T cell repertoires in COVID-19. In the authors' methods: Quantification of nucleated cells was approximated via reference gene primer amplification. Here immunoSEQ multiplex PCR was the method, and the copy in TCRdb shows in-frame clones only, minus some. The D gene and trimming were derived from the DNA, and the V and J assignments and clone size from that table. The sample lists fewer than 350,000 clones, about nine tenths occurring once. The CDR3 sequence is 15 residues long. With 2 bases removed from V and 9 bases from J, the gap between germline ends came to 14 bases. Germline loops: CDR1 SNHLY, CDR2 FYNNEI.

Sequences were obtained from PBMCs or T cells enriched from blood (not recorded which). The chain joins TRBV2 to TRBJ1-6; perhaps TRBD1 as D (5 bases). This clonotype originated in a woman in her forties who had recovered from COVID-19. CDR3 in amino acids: CASSESRADSSPLHF. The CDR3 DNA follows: TGTGCCAGCAGTGAAAGCAGGGCGGATAGTTCACCCCTCCACTTT.